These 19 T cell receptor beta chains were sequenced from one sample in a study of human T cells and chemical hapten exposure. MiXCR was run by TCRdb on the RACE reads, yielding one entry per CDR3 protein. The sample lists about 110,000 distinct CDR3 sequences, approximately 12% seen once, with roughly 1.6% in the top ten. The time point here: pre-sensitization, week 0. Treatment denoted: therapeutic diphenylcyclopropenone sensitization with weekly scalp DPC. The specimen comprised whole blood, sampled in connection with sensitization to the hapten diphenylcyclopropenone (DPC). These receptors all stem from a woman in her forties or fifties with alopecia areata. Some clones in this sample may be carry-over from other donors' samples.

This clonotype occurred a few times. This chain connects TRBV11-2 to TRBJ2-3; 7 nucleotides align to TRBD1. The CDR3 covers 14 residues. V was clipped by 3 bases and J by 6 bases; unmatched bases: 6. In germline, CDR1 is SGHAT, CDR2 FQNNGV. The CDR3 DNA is TGTGCCAGCAGCTTGACAGGGTCCGGCGATACGCAGTATTTT. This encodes CASSLTGSGDTQYF. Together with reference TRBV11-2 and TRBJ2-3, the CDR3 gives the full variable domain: EAGVAQSPRYKIIEKRQSVAFWCNPISGHATLYWYQQILGQGPKLLIQFQNNGVVDDSQLPKDRFSAERLKGVDSTLKIQPAKLEDSAVYLCASSLTGSGDTQYFGPGTRLTVL.

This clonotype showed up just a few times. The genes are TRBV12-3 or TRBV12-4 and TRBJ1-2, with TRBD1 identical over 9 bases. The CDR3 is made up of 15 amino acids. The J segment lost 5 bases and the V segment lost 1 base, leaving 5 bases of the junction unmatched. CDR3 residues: CASSLGDGQGYGYTF. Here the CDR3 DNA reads TGTGCCAGCAGTTTAGGGGATGGACAGGGGTATGGCTACACCTTC.

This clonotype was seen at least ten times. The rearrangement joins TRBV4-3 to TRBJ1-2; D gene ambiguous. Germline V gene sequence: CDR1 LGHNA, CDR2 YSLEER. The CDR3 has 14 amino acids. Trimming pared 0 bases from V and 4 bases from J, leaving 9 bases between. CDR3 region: CASSQDPSGYGYTF. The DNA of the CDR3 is TGCGCCAGCAGCCAAGATCCCTCTGGCTATGGCTACACCTTC.

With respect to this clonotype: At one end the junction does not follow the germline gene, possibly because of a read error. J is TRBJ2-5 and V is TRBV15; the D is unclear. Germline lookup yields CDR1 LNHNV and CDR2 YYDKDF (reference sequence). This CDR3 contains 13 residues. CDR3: CATIRDQKETQYF. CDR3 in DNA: TGTGCCACCATCAGAGATCAGAAAGAGACCCAGTACTTC.

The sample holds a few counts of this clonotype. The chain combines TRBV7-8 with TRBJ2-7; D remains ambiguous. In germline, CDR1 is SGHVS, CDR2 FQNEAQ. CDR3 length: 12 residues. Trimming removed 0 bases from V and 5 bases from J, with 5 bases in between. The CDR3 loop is CASSLAWHEQYF. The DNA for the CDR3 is TGTGCCAGCAGCTTAGCTTGGCACGAGCAGTACTTC.

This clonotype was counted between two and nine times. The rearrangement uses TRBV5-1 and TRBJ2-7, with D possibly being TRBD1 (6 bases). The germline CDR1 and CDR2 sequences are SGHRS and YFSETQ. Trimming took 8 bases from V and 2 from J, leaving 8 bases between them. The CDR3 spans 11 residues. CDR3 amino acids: CARDRPYEQYF. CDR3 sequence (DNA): TGCGCCAGGGACAGACCCTACGAGCAGTACTTC.

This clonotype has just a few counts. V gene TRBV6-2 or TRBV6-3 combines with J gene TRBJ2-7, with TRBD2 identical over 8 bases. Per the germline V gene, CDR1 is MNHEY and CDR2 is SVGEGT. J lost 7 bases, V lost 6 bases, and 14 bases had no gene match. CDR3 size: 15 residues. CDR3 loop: CASRPQGQRGKEQYF. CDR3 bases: TGTGCCAGCAGACCGCAGGGGCAGCGGGGGAAGGAGCAGTACTTC.

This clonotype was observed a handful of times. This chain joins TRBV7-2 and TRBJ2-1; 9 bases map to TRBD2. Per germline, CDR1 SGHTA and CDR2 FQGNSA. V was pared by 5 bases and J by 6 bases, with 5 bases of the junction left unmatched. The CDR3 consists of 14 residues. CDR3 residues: CASSPAGGSNEQFF. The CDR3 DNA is TGTGCCAGCAGCCCGGCGGGAGGGAGCAATGAGCAGTTCTTC.

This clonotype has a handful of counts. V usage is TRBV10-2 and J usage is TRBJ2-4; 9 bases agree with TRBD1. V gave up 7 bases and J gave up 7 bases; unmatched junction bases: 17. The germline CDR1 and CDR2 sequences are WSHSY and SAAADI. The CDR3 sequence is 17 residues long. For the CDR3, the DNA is TGCGCCAGCACAAGAGGGGACAGGGCGAGCCGGTCCAACATTCAGTACTTC. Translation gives CASTRGDRASRSNIQYF.

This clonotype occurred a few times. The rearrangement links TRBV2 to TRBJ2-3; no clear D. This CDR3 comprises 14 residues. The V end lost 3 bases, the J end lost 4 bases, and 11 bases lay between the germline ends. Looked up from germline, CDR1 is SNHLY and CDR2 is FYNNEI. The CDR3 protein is CASSDDGIPDTQYF. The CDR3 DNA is TGTGCCAGCAGTGACGACGGTATCCCAGATACGCAGTATTTT. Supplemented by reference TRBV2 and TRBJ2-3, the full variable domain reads EPEVTQTPSHQVTQMGQEVILRCVPISNHLYFYWYRQILGQKVEFLVSFYNNEISEKSEIFDDQFSVERPDGSNFTLKIRSTKLEDSAMYFCASSDDGIPDTQYFGPGTRLTVL.

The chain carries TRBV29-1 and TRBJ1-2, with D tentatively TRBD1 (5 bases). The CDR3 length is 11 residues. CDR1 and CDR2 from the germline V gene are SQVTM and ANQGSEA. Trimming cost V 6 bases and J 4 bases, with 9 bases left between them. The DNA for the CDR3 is TGCAGCGTCCAGGGTGGCTATGGCTACACCTTC. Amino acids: CSVQGGYGYTF.

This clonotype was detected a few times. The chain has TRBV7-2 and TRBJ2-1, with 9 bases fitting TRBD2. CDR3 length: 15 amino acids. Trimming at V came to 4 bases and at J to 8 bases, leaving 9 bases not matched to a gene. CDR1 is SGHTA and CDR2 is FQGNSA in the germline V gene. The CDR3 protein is CASSSAGGGGYEQFF. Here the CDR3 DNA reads TGTGCCAGCAGCTCAGCGGGAGGAGGGGGCTATGAGCAGTTCTTC.

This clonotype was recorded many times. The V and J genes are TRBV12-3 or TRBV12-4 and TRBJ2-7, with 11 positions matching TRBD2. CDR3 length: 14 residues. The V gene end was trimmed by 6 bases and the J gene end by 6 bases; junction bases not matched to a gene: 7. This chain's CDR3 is CASSLAGGRFEQYF. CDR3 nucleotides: TGTGCCAGCAGCCTAGCGGGGGGCCGCTTCGAGCAGTACTTC.

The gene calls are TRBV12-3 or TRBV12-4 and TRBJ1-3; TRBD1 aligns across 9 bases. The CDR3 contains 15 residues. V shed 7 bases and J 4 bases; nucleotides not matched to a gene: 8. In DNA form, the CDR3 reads TGTGCCAGCAACCGTGGGACAGGGAGAGGAAACACCATATATTTT. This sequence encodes CASNRGTGRGNTIYF.

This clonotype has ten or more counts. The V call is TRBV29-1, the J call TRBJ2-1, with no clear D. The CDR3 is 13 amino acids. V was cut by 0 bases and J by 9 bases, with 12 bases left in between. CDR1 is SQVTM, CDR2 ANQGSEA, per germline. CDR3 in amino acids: CSVEDLWSGEQFF. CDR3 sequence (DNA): TGCAGCGTTGAAGATCTTTGGAGTGGTGAGCAGTTCTTC.

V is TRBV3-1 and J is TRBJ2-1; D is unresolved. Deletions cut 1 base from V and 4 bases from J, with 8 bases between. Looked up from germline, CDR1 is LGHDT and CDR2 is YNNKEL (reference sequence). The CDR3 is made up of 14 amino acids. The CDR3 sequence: CASSQATFYNEQFF. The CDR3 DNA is TGTGCCAGCAGCCAAGCTACCTTTTACAATGAGCAGTTCTTC.

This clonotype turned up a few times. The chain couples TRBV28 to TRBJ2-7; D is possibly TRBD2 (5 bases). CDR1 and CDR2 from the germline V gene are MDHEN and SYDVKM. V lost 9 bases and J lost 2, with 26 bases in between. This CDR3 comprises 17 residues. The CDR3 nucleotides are TGTGCCAGTAGCCCAAGCCTCGGGGAGCCCTCACCCTACGAGCAGTACTTC. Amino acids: CASSPSLGEPSPYEQYF.

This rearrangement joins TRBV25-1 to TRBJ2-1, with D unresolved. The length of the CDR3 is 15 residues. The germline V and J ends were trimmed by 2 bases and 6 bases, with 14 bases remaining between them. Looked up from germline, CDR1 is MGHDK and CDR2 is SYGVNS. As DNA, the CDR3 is TGTGCCAGCAGTGAAACCCGTGGGCTTCTCAATGAGCAGTTCTTC. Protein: CASSETRGLLNEQFF.

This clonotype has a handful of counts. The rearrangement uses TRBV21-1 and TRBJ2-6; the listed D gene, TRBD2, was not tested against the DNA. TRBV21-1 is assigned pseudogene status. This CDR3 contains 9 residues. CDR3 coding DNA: TGTGCCACCTCCAGGGTCCTGACTTTC. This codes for CATSRVLTF.